This TCR beta chain was observed in a study of T-cell memory formation after mild COVID-19. Study-wide findings and caveats: Several responding clones turned up in pre-infection memory, indicating that cross-reactive memory may have taken part. Chiefly within CM and EM were the contracting CD4+ clones; CD8+ ones were within EMRA.

This clonotype was observed at least ten times. Its antigen is as yet unknown. Using its own MiXCR run on the 5' RACE reads, TCRdb lists one record per CDR3 protein. The sample has about 430,000 distinct CDR3 sequences; approximately 18% are singletons. Trimming cost V 0 bases and J 3 bases, with 4 bases left between them. Per the germline V gene, CDR1 is SGDLS and CDR2 is YYNGEE. The CDR3 loop spans 13 amino acids. The rearrangement joins TRBV9 to TRBJ2-1; D unresolved. Sequencing was performed on PBMCs or a T cell subset sorted from them (not recorded which). This TCR came from a man between 18 and 29 years old who had mild COVID-19 (a few samples of this study predate the infection). Cell type and time point are not known. In nucleotides, the CDR3 is TGTGCCAGCAGCGTAGCTAGCTACAATGAGCAGTTCTTC. Protein product: CASSVASYNEQFF.